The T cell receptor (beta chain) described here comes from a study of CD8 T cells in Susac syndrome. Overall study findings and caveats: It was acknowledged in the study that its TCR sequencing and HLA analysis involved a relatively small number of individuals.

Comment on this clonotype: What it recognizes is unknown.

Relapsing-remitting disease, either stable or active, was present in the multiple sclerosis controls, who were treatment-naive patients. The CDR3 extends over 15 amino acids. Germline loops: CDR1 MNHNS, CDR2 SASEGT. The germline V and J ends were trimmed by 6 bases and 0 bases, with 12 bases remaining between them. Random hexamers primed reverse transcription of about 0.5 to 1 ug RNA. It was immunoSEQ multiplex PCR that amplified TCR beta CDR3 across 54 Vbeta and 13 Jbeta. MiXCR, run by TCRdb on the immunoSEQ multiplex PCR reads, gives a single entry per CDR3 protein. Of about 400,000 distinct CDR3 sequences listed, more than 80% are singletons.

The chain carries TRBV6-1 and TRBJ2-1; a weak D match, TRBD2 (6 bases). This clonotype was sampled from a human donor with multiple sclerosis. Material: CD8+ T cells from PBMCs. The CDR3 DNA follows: TGTGCCAGCAGCGGGGGAACCCTCTCCTACAATGAGCAGTTCTTC. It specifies CASSGGTLSYNEQFF.